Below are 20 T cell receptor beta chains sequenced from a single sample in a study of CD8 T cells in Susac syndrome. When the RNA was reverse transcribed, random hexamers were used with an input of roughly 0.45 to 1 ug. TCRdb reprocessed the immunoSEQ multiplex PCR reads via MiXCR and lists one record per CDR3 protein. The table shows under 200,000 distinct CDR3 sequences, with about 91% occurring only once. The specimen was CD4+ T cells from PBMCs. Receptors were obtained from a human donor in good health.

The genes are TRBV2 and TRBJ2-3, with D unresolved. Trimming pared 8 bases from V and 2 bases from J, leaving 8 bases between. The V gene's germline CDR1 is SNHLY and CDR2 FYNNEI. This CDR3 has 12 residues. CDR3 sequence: CASLQNTDTQYF. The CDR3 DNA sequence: TGTGCCAGCTTACAGAACACAGATACGCAGTATTTT.

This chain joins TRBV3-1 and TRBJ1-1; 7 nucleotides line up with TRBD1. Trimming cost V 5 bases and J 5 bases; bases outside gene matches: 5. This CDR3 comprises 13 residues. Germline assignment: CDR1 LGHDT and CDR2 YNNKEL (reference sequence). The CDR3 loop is CASSYRGGTEAFF. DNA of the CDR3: TGTGCCAGCAGCTACAGGGGTGGGACTGAAGCTTTCTTT.

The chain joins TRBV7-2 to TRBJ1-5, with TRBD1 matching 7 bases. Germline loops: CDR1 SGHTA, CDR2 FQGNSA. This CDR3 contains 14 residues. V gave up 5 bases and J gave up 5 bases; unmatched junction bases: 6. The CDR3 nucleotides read TGTGCCAGCAGCCCCCGGACAGGCCATCAGCCCCAGCATTTT. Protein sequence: CASSPRTGHQPQHF. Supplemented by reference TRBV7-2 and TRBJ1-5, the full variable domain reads GAGVSQSPSNKVTEKGKDVELRCDPISGHTALYWYRQSLGQGLEFLIYFQGNSAPDKSGLPSDRFSAERTGGSVSTLTIQRTQQEDSAVYLCASSPRTGHQPQHFGDGTRLSIL.

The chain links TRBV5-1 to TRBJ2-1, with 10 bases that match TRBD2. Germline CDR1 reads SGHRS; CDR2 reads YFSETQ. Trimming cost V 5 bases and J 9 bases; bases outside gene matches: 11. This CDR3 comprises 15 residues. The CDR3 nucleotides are TGCGCCAGCAGTGTACTAGCGGGACGAAAGGGTGAGCAGTTCTTC. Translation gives CASSVLAGRKGEQFF. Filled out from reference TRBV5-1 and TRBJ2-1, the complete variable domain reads KAGVTQTPRYLIKTRGQQVTLSCSPISGHRSVSWYQQTPGQGLQFLFEYFSETQRNKGNFPGRFSGRQFSNSRSEMNVSTLELGDSALYLCASSVLAGRKGEQFFGPGTRLTVL.

In nucleotides, the CDR3 is TGTGCCAGCAGCACACAGGGTTTACCCTACGAGCAGTACTTC. Amino acid sequence: CASSTQGLPYEQYF. This rearrangement joins TRBV9 to TRBJ2-7; D is perhaps TRBD1 (6 bases). The ends were cut back, 4 bases at V and 2 bases at J, with 13 bases in the middle. The CDR3 totals 14 residues. CDR1 SGDLS and CDR2 YYNGEE come from the germline V gene.

CDR3 sequence reads: CASSSGRLGGYTF. CDR3 nucleotides: TGCGCCAGCAGCTCAGGACGGCTCGGAGGCTACACCTTC. The gene calls are TRBV5-1 and TRBJ1-2; unclear D gene. V lost 3 bases and J 8 bases, leaving 14 bases between the germline ends. Germline V gives CDR1 SGHRS, CDR2 YFSETQ. CDR3 length: 13 residues. Filled out from reference TRBV5-1 and TRBJ1-2, the complete variable domain reads KAGVTQTPRYLIKTRGQQVTLSCSPISGHRSVSWYQQTPGQGLQFLFEYFSETQRNKGNFPGRFSGRQFSNSRSEMNVSTLELGDSALYLCASSSGRLGGYTFGSGTRLTVV.

CDR3 nucleotide sequence: TGTGCCAGCAGCCAAGAAGACAGGAGACTGTTTTTT. Translation gives CASSQEDRRLFF. The J gene is TRBJ1-4, the V gene TRBV14, with D possibly matching TRBD1 (6 bases). The CDR3 has 12 amino acids. Trimming took 0 bases from V and 13 from J, leaving 9 bases between them. CDR1 and CDR2 (germline): SGHDN, FVKESK.

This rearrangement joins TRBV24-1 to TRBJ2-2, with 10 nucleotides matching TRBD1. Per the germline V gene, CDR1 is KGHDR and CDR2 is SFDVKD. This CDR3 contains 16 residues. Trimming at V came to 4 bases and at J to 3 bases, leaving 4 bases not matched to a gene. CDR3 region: CATSELGTGDTGELFF. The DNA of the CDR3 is TGTGCCACCAGTGAACTCGGGACAGGGGACACCGGGGAGCTGTTTTTT.

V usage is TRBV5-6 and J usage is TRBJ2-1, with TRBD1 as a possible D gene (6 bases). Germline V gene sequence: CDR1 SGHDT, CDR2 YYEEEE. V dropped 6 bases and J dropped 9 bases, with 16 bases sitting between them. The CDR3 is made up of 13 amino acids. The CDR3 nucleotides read TGTGCCAGCATCCTGGGGGCACGTGGTGAGCAGTTCTTC. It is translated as CASILGARGEQFF.

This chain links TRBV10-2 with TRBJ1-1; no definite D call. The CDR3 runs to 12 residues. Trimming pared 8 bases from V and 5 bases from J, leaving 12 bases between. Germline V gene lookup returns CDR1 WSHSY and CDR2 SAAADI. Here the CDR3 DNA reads TGCGCCAGCCGAGCTAGAGGGACTGAAGCTTTCTTT. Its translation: CASRARGTEAFF.

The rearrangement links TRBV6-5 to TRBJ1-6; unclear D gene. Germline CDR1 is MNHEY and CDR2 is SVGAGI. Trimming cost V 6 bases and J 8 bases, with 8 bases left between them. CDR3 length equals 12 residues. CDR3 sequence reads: CASRPLDSPLHF. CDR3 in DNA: TGTGCCAGCAGGCCACTAGATTCACCCCTCCACTTT.

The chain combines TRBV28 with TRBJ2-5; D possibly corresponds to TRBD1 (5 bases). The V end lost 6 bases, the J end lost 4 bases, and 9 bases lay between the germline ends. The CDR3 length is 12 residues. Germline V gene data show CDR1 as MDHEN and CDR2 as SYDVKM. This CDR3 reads CASRGDVETQYF. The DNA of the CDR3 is TGTGCCAGCAGAGGGGATGTAGAGACCCAGTACTTC.

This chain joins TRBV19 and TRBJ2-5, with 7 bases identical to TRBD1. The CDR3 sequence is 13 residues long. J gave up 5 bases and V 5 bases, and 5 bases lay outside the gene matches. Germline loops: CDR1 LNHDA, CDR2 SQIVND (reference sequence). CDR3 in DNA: TGTGCCAGTAGTTGGACAGGCGGGGAGACCCAGTACTTC. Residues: CASSWTGGETQYF.

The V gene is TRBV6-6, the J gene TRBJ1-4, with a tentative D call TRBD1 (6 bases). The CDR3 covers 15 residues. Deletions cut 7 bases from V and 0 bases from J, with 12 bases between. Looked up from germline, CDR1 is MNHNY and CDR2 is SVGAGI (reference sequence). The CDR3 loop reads CASKDSSATNEKLFF. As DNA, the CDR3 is TGTGCCAGCAAGGACAGTTCAGCAACTAATGAAAAACTGTTTTTT.

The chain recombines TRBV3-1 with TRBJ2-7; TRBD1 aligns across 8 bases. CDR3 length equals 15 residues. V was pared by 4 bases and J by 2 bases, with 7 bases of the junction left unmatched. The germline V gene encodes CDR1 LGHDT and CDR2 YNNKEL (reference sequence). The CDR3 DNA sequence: TGTGCCAGCAGCCTCCGGGACAGGCTAGCCTACGAGCAGTACTTC. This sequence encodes CASSLRDRLAYEQYF.

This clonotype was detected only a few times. CDR3 sequence (DNA): TGCAGTGCTAGAGATCCCGCGGGGGCCACCTACGAGCAGTACTTC. This gives the protein CSARDPAGATYEQYF. V usage is TRBV20-1 and J usage is TRBJ2-7, with D perhaps TRBD2 (7 bases). The germline V gene has CDR1 DFQATT and CDR2 SNEGSKA (reference sequence). This CDR3 contains 15 residues. Trimming took off 0 bases at V and 2 bases at J, with 14 bases between the two ends.

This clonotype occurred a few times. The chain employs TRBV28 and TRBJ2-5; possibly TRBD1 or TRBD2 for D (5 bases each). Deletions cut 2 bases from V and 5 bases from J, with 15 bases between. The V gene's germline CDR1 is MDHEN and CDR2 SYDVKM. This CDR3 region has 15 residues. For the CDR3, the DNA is TGTGCCAGCAGTTTAGGTCAGGGACGCAGCGAGACCCAGTACTTC. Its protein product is CASSLGQGRSETQYF.

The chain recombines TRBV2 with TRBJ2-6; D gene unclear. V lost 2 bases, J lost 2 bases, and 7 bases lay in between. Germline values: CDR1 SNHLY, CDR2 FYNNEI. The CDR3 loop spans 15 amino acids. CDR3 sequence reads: CASSELAPGANVLTF. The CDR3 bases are TGTGCCAGCAGTGAACTGGCCCCTGGGGCCAACGTCCTGACTTTC.

The CDR3, as DNA: TGTGCCTGGAGTGGGACCTTCTCTGGAAACACCATATATTTT. Its protein product is CAWSGTFSGNTIYF. This chain uses TRBV30 with TRBJ1-3; D ambiguous. The V and J ends lost 1 base and 0 bases respectively, with 7 bases between them. Germline assignment: CDR1 GTSNPN and CDR2 SVGIG (reference sequence). The CDR3 length is 14 residues.

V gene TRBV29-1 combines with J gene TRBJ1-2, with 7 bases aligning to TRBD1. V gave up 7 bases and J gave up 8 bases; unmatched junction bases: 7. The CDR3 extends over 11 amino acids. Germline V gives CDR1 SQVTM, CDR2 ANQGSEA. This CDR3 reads CSGTGVLGYTF. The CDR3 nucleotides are TGCAGCGGTACAGGGGTTTTGGGCTACACCTTC.